This entry lists 10 T cell receptor beta chains sequenced from one sample in a study of blood T cell repertoires in COVID-19. TCRdb's table, derived via immunoSEQ multiplex PCR, lists solely in-frame clones and lacks some. The table has about 270,000 clones, around 88% seen once. Sequenced sample: PBMCs or T cells enriched from blood (not recorded which). These receptors came from a woman between 35 and 50 years old with acute COVID-19.

This clone was detected only once. The chain carries TRBV27 and TRBJ2-5; TRBD2 matches at 9 bases. Germline V CDR1 and CDR2: MNHEY, SMNVEV (reference sequence). The CDR3 contains 17 residues. The J segment lost 4 bases and the V segment lost 3 bases, leaving 12 bases of the junction unmatched. The CDR3 DNA reads as TGTGCCAGCAGTTTCTCGGCGGGAGGGCTGATGGGAGAGACCCAGTACTTC. Translated: CASSFSAGGLMGETQYF.

This chain connects TRBV6-2 or TRBV6-3 to TRBJ2-6; D may be TRBD1 (6 bases). The ends were cut back, 6 bases at V and 0 bases at J, with 15 bases in the middle. Per the germline V gene, CDR1 is MNHEY and CDR2 is SVGEGT. The CDR3 consists of 17 residues. This chain's CDR3 is CASSKGQSPSGANVLTF. CDR3 DNA: TGTGCCAGCAGCAAAGGACAGTCTCCCTCTGGGGCCAACGTCCTGACTTTC.

The rearrangement links TRBV18 to TRBJ1-2; D unresolved. Trimming cost V 4 bases and J 5 bases, with 11 bases left between them. The CDR3 runs 13 residues. Germline loops: CDR1 KGHSH, CDR2 LQKENI. CDR3 DNA sequence: TGTGCCAGCTCACAGACTGAAGAGTATGGCTACACCTTC. As protein: CASSQTEEYGYTF.

The chain carries TRBV6-5 and TRBJ2-7, with 7 bases lining up with TRBD2. The CDR3 runs 13 residues. Per the germline V gene, CDR1 is MNHEY and CDR2 is SVGAGI. J gave up 3 bases and V 6 bases, and 5 bases lay outside the gene matches. This chain's CDR3 is CASSSPGGYEQYV. The CDR3 nucleotides read TGTGCCAGCAGCTCCCCGGGGGGCTACGAGCAGTACGTC.

The chain joins TRBV7-9 to TRBJ1-6; D unclear. Germline values: CDR1 SEHNR, CDR2 FQNEAQ (reference sequence). V lost 1 base and J 11 bases, leaving 15 bases between the germline ends. The CDR3 length is 15 residues. CDR3 residues: CASSLGSVGYPPLHF. For the CDR3, the DNA is TGTGCCAGCAGCTTAGGTTCTGTCGGTTATCCACCCCTCCACTTT. The variable domain in full, with the rest retrieved from reference TRBV7-9 and TRBJ1-6, is DTGVSQNPRHKITKRGQNVTFRCDPISEHNRLYWYRQTLGQGPEFLTYFQNEAQLEKSRLLSDRFSAERPKGSFSTLEIQRTEQGDSAMYLCASSLGSVGYPPLHFGNGTRLTVT.

The chain employs TRBV6-5 and TRBJ1-2; D remains unclear. The CDR3 consists of 14 residues. Germline V gene data show CDR1 as MNHEY and CDR2 as SVGAGI. Trimming removed 0 bases from V and 8 bases from J, with 13 bases in between. For the CDR3, the DNA is TGTGCCAGCAGTTACTCCACAGTGAATGAGGGCTACACCTTC. This translates into CASSYSTVNEGYTF.

The genes are TRBV28 and TRBJ2-7; 9 nucleotides agree with TRBD2. Germline V CDR1 and CDR2: MDHEN, SYDVKM. The ends lost 10 bases at V and 4 bases at J; junction bases unmatched: 14. The CDR3 has 15 amino acids. CDR3 nucleotides: TGTGCCATCATGACCGGGACTAGCTCTTCGTACGAGCAGTACTTC. This translates into CAIMTGTSSSYEQYF.

As concerns this clone: The junction does not match germline at one end; this may be a read error. The chain links TRBV24-1 to TRBJ2-1; D gene unclear. Germline V gene sequence: CDR1 KGHDR, CDR2 SFDVKD. The CDR3 covers 11 residues. The CDR3 loop is CATSDYDEQFF. CDR3 in DNA: TGTGCCACCAGTGACTACGATGAGCAGTTCTTC.

The chain has TRBV19 and TRBJ1-4, with D perhaps TRBD1 (5 bases). Trimming pared 5 bases from V and 4 bases from J, leaving 17 bases between. Germline V lookup: CDR1 LNHDA, CDR2 SQIVND (reference sequence). This CDR3 spans 16 amino acids. CDR3 loop: CASSPRSGAYNEKLFF. The CDR3 nucleotides are TGTGCCAGTAGTCCGCGGAGCGGGGCATATAATGAAAAACTGTTTTTT. Using reference TRBV19 and TRBJ1-4 for the parts outside the CDR3, the full variable domain is DGGITQSPKYLFRKEGQNVTLSCEQNLNHDAMYWYRQDPGQGLRLIYYSQIVNDFQKGDIAEGYSVSREKKESFPLTVTSAQKNPTAFYLCASSPRSGAYNEKLFFGSGTQLSVL.

The chain couples TRBV12-3 or TRBV12-4 to TRBJ1-1; D gene unclear. This CDR3 is built from 12 residues. Deletions cut 3 bases from V and 6 bases from J, with 8 bases between. Here the CDR3 reads CASSFSFPEAFF. The DNA for the CDR3 is TGTGCCAGCAGTTTCTCTTTCCCTGAAGCTTTCTTT.